This TCR beta chain was retrieved from a study of blood T cells in healthy people across ages. The study's findings and limits: The unknown donor CMV status may have confounded expanded clonotype changes.

No fewer than 5.5 micrograms of total RNA were isolated from every sample. A second roughly 6 to 12 cycle PCR used barcoded and J-beta primers. MiXCR was run by TCRdb on the 5' RACE reads, yielding one entry per CDR3 protein. The sample carries roughly 1.9 million distinct CDR3 sequences, about two fifths recorded once. Remarks on this clonotype: As yet, its antigen is unknown.

This receptor was obtained from a human donor in good health. Material: blood.

CDR3 in amino acids: CASSLTGQGNSPLHF. DNA for the CDR3: TGCGCCAGCAGCCTGACGGGACAGGGTAATTCACCCCTCCACTTT. The rearrangement joins TRBV5-1 to TRBJ1-6; 9 bases map to TRBD1. The V and J ends lost 4 bases and 6 bases, in that order; junction bases with no gene match: 5. From germline, CDR1 is SGHRS and CDR2 YFSETQ. The CDR3 is 15 amino acids. Using reference TRBV5-1 and TRBJ1-6 for the parts outside the CDR3, the full variable domain is KAGVTQTPRYLIKTRGQQVTLSCSPISGHRSVSWYQQTPGQGLQFLFEYFSETQRNKGNFPGRFSGRQFSNSRSEMNVSTLELGDSALYLCASSLTGQGNSPLHFGNGTRLTVT.